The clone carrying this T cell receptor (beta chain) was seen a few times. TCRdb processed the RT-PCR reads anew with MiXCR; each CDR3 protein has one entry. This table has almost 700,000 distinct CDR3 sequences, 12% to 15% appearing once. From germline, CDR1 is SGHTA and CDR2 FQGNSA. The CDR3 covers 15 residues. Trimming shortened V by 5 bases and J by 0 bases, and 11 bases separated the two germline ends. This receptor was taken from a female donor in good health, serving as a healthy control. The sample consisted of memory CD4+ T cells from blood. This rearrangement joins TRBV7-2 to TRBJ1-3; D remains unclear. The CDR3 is CASSPVGNSGNTIYF. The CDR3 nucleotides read TGTGCCAGCAGCCCCGTGGGGAACTCTGGAAACACCATATATTTT.